This T cell receptor beta chain came from a study of control samples from healthy donors and cancer patients. Some clones are missing from TCRdb's copy, which holds only in-frame ones; the method was immunoSEQ multiplex PCR. The table includes 150,000 to 200,000 clones, 80% to 90% detected once. This CDR3 has 18 amino acids. V was trimmed by 4 bases and J by 2 bases, leaving 25 bases between them. The rearrangement uses TRBV5-3 and TRBJ2-7; D might be TRBD1 (5 bases). TRBV5-3 is given ORF status, its function remaining uncertain. Sample: blood. The source is a woman in her thirties in good health. CDR3 coding DNA: TGTGCCAGAAGCGATGACAGCCCCTTGAGCAACTTAACCTACGAGCAGTACGTC. Translated: CARSDDSPLSNLTYEQYV.